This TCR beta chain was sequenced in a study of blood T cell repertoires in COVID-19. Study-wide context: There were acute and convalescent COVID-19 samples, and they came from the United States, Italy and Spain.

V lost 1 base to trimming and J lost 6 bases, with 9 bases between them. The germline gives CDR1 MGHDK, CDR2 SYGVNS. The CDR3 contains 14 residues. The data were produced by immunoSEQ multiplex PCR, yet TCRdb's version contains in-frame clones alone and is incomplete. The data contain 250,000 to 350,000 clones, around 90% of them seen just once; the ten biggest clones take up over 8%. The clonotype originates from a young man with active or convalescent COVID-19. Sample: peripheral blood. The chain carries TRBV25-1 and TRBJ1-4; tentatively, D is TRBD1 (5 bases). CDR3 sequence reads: CASSELGADEKLFF. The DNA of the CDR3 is TGTGCCAGCAGTGAATTAGGGGCGGATGAAAAACTGTTTTTT.